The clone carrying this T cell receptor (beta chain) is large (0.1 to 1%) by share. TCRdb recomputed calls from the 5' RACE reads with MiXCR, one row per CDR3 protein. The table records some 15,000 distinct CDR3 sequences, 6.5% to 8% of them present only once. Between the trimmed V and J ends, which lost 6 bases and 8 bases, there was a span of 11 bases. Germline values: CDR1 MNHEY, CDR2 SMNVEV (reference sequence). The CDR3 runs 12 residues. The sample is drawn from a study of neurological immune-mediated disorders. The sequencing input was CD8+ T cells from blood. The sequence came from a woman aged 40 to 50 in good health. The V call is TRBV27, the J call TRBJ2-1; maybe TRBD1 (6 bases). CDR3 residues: CASRTGSHEQFF. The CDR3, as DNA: TGTGCCAGCAGAACAGGGTCCCATGAGCAGTTCTTC.